Below, 5 T cell receptor beta chains from the same sample are listed, as sequenced in a study of T cell repertoires in cytomegalovirus infection. TCRdb recomputed calls from the reads with MiXCR, one row per CDR3 protein. The table lists approximately 70,000 distinct CDR3 sequences, under 4.5% of them singletons, with around a fifth in the top ten. The sample consisted of PBMCs. The source of these receptors is a human donor in good health (CMV status not recorded). Some clones in this sample may be carry-over from other donors' samples.

In its sample, this clonotype was seen many times. V is TRBV7-2 and J is TRBJ1-1; tentative D call: TRBD1 (6 bases). The CDR3 loop spans 15 amino acids. Trimming took 1 base from V and 1 from J, leaving 10 bases between them. The V gene's germline CDR1 is SGHTA and CDR2 FQGNSA. CDR3 DNA sequence: TGTGCCAGCAGCTTAGGAGGGGGGCCGAACACTGAAGCTTTCTTT. Encoded protein: CASSLGGGPNTEAFF.

This clonotype was detected many times. The chain joins TRBV19 to TRBJ1-5, with D perhaps matching TRBD1 (5 bases). Germline V gives CDR1 LNHDA, CDR2 SQIVND (reference sequence). The CDR3 runs 15 residues. Trimming shortened V by 3 bases and J by 7 bases, and 16 bases separated the two germline ends. The CDR3 DNA follows: TGTGCCAGTAGTATTGTGGAGGGGAAGGGACAGCCCCAGCATTTT. Translated, it gives CASSIVEGKGQPQHF. Drawing the rest from reference TRBV19 and TRBJ1-5, the complete variable domain is DGGITQSPKYLFRKEGQNVTLSCEQNLNHDAMYWYRQDPGQGLRLIYYSQIVNDFQKGDIAEGYSVSREKKESFPLTVTSAQKNPTAFYLCASSIVEGKGQPQHFGDGTRLSIL.

This clonotype was recorded at least ten times. The chain employs TRBV6-8 and TRBJ2-5; 8 bases line up with TRBD2. The CDR3 extends over 14 amino acids. The J segment lost 5 bases and the V segment lost 5 bases, leaving 7 bases of the junction unmatched. Per germline, CDR1 MNHGY and CDR2 SAAAGT. CDR3 bases: TGTGCCAGCAGTGTTGCGGGGGGAGTGGAGACCCAGTACTTC. It specifies CASSVAGGVETQYF.

This clonotype was detected a few times. V usage is TRBV6-6 and J usage is TRBJ2-6; TRBD1 agrees at 9 bases. Germline loops: CDR1 MNHNY, CDR2 SVGAGI (reference sequence). The V and J ends lost 6 bases and 0 bases, in that order; junction bases with no gene match: 3. The CDR3 consists of 16 residues. CDR3 residues: CASSGQGFSGANVLTF. CDR3 coding DNA: TGTGCCAGCAGCGGACAGGGGTTCTCTGGGGCCAACGTCCTGACTTTC.

This clonotype was observed a handful of times. V usage is TRBV20-1 and J usage is TRBJ2-1; TRBD1 agrees at 8 bases. CDR1 and CDR2 from the germline V gene are DFQATT and SNEGSKA (reference sequence). The CDR3 loop spans 13 amino acids. Trimming at V came to 6 bases and at J to 9 bases, leaving 10 bases not matched to a gene. In nucleotides, the CDR3 is TGCAGTGCAAGGGACAGGCAAGAAAGTGAGCAGTTCTTC. Encoded protein: CSARDRQESEQFF.